This TCR beta chain stems from a study of CD8 T cells in Susac syndrome. Random hexamers were used to reverse transcribe an amount of about 0.5 to 1 ug RNA. From the immunoSEQ multiplex PCR reads, TCRdb called clonotypes with MiXCR, one entry per CDR3 protein. The sample includes approximately 170,000 distinct CDR3 sequences, roughly nine tenths seen only once; the top ten take around 0.079%. The V gene lost 5 bases and the J gene lost 0 bases, with 23 bases spanning the gap. Looked up from germline, CDR1 is SGHVS and CDR2 is FQNEAQ. The CDR3 loop spans 19 amino acids. The TCR originated in a human donor in good health. Sequenced: CD4+ T cells from PBMCs. The chain combines TRBV7-8 with TRBJ1-5, with a weak D call TRBD1 (5 bases). The CDR3 bases are TGTGCCAGCAGCCTCCTTCGGGTGGTGACAGCTTATAGCAATCAGCCCCAGCATTTT. This translates into CASSLLRVVTAYSNQPQHF.